Here is one TCR beta chain with its context. As yet, its antigen is unknown. This record belongs to a study of blood T cells in healthy people across ages. Turning to the study itself: About one barcoded TCR beta cDNA was captured per two T cells. Broader study findings: Donor CMV status was unknown, possibly confounding expanded clonotype changes. Higher diversity, along with more naive CD4+ cells, distinguished long-lived donors from aged donors. With age, beta diversity per million T cells declined roughly linearly, significantly by 40.

The second PCR ran about 6 to 11 cycles with a sample-barcoded 5' primer and J-beta primers. TCRdb itself ran the 5' RACE reads through MiXCR, one entry per CDR3 protein. This repertoire shows 1,800,000 or so distinct CDR3 sequences, more than 35% found once; its top ten account for roughly 23%. The CDR3 has 15 residues. V lost 5 bases, J lost 5 bases, and 18 bases lay in between. Germline V CDR1 and CDR2: SGHTA, FQGTGA. The sequenced sample was blood. The rearrangement links TRBV7-3 to TRBJ1-1; a weak D match, TRBD1 (5 bases). The origin of this receptor is a human donor in good health. The CDR3 region has the DNA TGTGCCAGCAGCCCAACCTCGGGGGAAGGGACTGAAGCTTTCTTT. Its protein is CASSPTSGEGTEAFF.